This TCR beta chain came from a study of blood T cell repertoires in COVID-19. About the research overall: Sample material is recorded as cDNA or gDNA derived from T cells, B-cell-depleted T cells, or PBMCs.

Trimming left V 2 bases short and J 3 bases short, with 11 bases between. The CDR3 runs to 14 residues. Germline V gene data show CDR1 as SGHTA and CDR2 as FQGNSA. Assay: immunoSEQ multiplex PCR; the TCRdb copy retains only in-frame clones and omits some. The sample gives 300,000 to 400,000 clones, roughly 87% of which show up once; around 8.9% is in the top ten. This TCR was sampled from a man younger than 40 with COVID-19, enrolled during active disease. This sequence joins TRBV7-2 and TRBJ2-7, with a tentative D call TRBD1 (5 bases). The sequenced sample was peripheral blood. The CDR3 reads CASSLPQGYYEQYF. The DNA for the CDR3 is TGTGCCAGCAGCTTACCGCAGGGCTACTACGAGCAGTACTTC.